Each of the 4 T cell receptor beta chains below was sequenced from the same sample in a study of blood T cells in healthy people across ages. Combining a sample-barcoded 5' primer with a J-beta primer mix, a second PCR ran for roughly 7 to 12 cycles. Via MiXCR, TCRdb re-called the 5' RACE reads, giving one row per CDR3 protein. The data show about 680,000 distinct CDR3 sequences, with roughly 49% seen just once and 25% to 35% held by the top ten. The sample taken for sequencing was blood. The receptors stem from a woman between 55 and 75 years old in good health.

In DNA, the CDR3 is TGCGCCAGCAGCCAGGGTGTACGTAACTATGGCTACACCTTC. Translation: CASSQGVRNYGYTF. The rearrangement uses TRBV4-3 and TRBJ1-2; D gene uncertain. Germline V gives CDR1 LGHNA, CDR2 YSLEER. V was pared by 3 bases and J by 1 base, with 9 bases between. The CDR3 has 14 amino acids.

The CDR3 bases are TGCAGTGCTGCTCCACCGGGACTAGCGGGAGATGAGCAGTTCTTC. The encoded protein is CSAAPPGLAGDEQFF. V is TRBV20-1 and J is TRBJ2-1; the match to TRBD2 covers 14 bases. The CDR3 has 15 amino acids. The V gene end was trimmed by 5 bases and the J gene end by 8 bases; junction bases not matched to a gene: 8. Germline CDR1 and CDR2: DFQATT and SNEGSKA (reference sequence).

The V call is TRBV28, the J call TRBJ1-2, with 7 bases aligning to TRBD1. Germline V gene data show CDR1 as MDHEN and CDR2 as SYDVKM. After removal of 6 bases from V and 7 bases from J, the junction contained 17 bases not matched to a gene. The CDR3 has 16 amino acids. CDR3 sequence reads: CASSPDRGQSGCGYTF. CDR3 sequence (DNA): TGTGCCAGCAGCCCCGACCGGGGACAGTCGGGCTGTGGCTACACCTTC.

This clonotype came up a few times. The V gene is TRBV21-1, the J gene TRBJ1-3; the table's D call, TRBD1, has no DNA check behind it. TRBV21-1 is a pseudogene locus. There are 17 residues in the CDR3. CDR3: CASSTWTGRASGNTIYF. The CDR3, as DNA: TGTGCCAGCAGCACTTGGACAGGGAGGGCGTCTGGAAACACCATATATTTT.